The T cell receptor beta chain described here comes from a study of blood T cell repertoires in COVID-19. At the level of the study: There were acute and convalescent COVID-19 samples, and they came from the United States, Italy and Spain.

In the source study's methods: Estimated nucleated cell counts came from reference gene primer amplification. Produced via immunoSEQ multiplex PCR; TCRdb's table is partial and in-frame only. Clonal size and the V and J genes are those of that table, whereas D and trimming came from the DNA. Of 40,000 to 60,000 clones detected, roughly 85% appear once; the ten largest clones hold roughly 25%. The CDR3 is 14 residues long. CDR1 and CDR2 (germline): SGHTA, FQGNSA. V dropped 2 bases and J dropped 0 bases, with 7 bases sitting between them. This clone was observed once. The source material was peripheral blood. This chain connects TRBV7-2 to TRBJ1-2, with D possibly being TRBD1 (6 bases). This sequence was found in a man between 65 and 85 years old with acute or convalescent COVID-19. CDR3 sequence reads: CASSLQGPNYGYTF. DNA for the CDR3: TGTGCCAGCAGCTTACAGGGGCCTAACTATGGCTACACCTTC. The entire variable domain, with the rest obtained from reference TRBV7-2 and TRBJ1-2, is as follows: GAGVSQSPSNKVTEKGKDVELRCDPISGHTALYWYRQSLGQGLEFLIYFQGNSAPDKSGLPSDRFSAERTGGSVSTLTIQRTQQEDSAVYLCASSLQGPNYGYTFGSGTRLTVV.